The 27 T cell receptor beta chains reported below all come from one sample, sequenced in a study of early T cells in non-severe SARS-CoV-2 infection. A single record per CDR3 protein comes from TCRdb applying MiXCR to the 5' RACE reads. The data hold tens of thousands of distinct CDR3 sequences, with 5% observed a single time. The sequenced sample was whole blood. The receptors were sampled from an adult who was a healthcare worker with PCR-confirmed SARS-CoV-2 infection or an uninfected control (not recorded which).

This clonotype was detected ten times or more. The chain combines TRBV19 with TRBJ1-2; a possible D gene is TRBD1 (6 bases). Germline lookup yields CDR1 LNHDA and CDR2 SQIVND (reference sequence). This CDR3 has 16 residues. V lost 4 bases and J 3 bases, leaving 18 bases between the germline ends. CDR3 in amino acids: CASSSLQGFSHYGYTF. The DNA for the CDR3 is TGTGCCAGTAGTAGCCTACAGGGATTTTCACACTATGGCTACACCTTC.

This chain connects TRBV20-1 to TRBJ2-3; TRBD2 aligns across 11 bases. Germline V gene data show CDR1 as DFQATT and CDR2 as SNEGSKA (reference sequence). The CDR3 length is 16 residues. V trimming: 3 bases; J trimming: 9 bases; junction bases outside the gene matches: 14. The CDR3 spells CSASRTSGGAVETQYF. As DNA, the CDR3 is TGCAGTGCTAGTCGTACTAGCGGGGGAGCGGTCGAGACGCAGTATTTT.

The chain couples TRBV7-2 to TRBJ2-4; D possibly matches TRBD1 or TRBD2 (5 bases each). With 4 bases removed from V and 5 bases from J, the gap between germline ends came to 9 bases. From germline, CDR1 is SGHTA and CDR2 FQGNSA. The CDR3 consists of 13 residues. The CDR3 nucleotides are TGTGCCAGCAGCTCGGGACCGCAAAACATTCAGTACTTC. Its protein is CASSSGPQNIQYF.

This clonotype was detected a few times. V and J are TRBV12-3 or TRBV12-4 and TRBJ1-1; 9 nucleotides match TRBD1. V dropped 5 bases and J dropped 3; count of bases not matched to a gene: 10. This CDR3 contains 16 residues. CDR3 in DNA: TGTGCCAGCAGTCCCATCGGGACAGGGAGTCACACTGAAGCTTTCTTT. Translated: CASSPIGTGSHTEAFF.

The table lists this clonotype with many counts. The V call is TRBV6-1, the J call TRBJ2-4; D remains unclear. The CDR3 consists of 15 residues. From germline, CDR1 is MNHNS and CDR2 SASEGT. V was shortened by 2 bases and J by 1 base, with 9 bases between the two germline ends. The CDR3 DNA reads as TGTGCCAGCAGTGAAACCCACGGGGCCAAAAACATTCAGTACTTC. Translation: CASSETHGAKNIQYF.

The chain employs TRBV6-2 or TRBV6-3 and TRBJ2-3, with 13 bases fitting TRBD2. The germline gives CDR1 MNHEY, CDR2 SVGEGT. There are 17 residues in the CDR3. Trimming at V came to 5 bases and at J to 4 bases, leaving 9 bases not matched to a gene. The CDR3 here is CASSQYGTSGAADTQYF. The CDR3 nucleotides read TGTGCCAGCAGTCAATACGGGACTAGCGGGGCGGCAGATACGCAGTATTTT.

This clonotype has only a few counts. This chain connects TRBV14 to TRBJ2-7, with TRBD2 matching over 12 bases. Germline trimming cut 5 bases from V and 6 bases from J; bases unmatched to any gene: 8. Germline lookup yields CDR1 SGHDN and CDR2 FVKESK. The CDR3 extends over 15 amino acids. The chain's CDR3 is CASSSRLAGVGEQYF. The CDR3 nucleotides read TGTGCCAGCAGCTCCAGACTAGCGGGGGTTGGCGAGCAGTACTTC. The entire variable domain, with the rest obtained from reference TRBV14 and TRBJ2-7, is as follows: EAGVTQFPSHSVIEKGQTVTLRCDPISGHDNLYWYRRVMGKEIKFLLHFVKESKQDESGMPNNRFLAERTGGTYSTLKVQPAELEDSGVYFCASSSRLAGVGEQYFGPGTRLTVT.

This clonotype was observed many times. This chain uses TRBV7-2 with TRBJ2-5, with unresolved D. The CDR3 is made up of 14 amino acids. Trimming removed 1 base at V and 0 bases at J, with 6 bases between. Germline lookup yields CDR1 SGHTA and CDR2 FQGNSA. CDR3 sequence: CASSLDPNQETQYF. In nucleotides, the CDR3 is TGTGCCAGCAGCTTAGATCCCAACCAAGAGACCCAGTACTTC.

This clonotype came up many times. This rearrangement joins TRBV5-1 to TRBJ2-1; D is uncertain. Per germline, CDR1 SGHRS and CDR2 YFSETQ. Trimming took 0 bases from V and 14 from J, leaving 18 bases between them. The CDR3 runs to 14 residues. CDR3 coding DNA: TGCGCCAGCAGCTTGGAAGGCAGTACCGAGGTGAAGTTCTTC. This gives the protein CASSLEGSTEVKFF.

A word on this clonotype: This may be a read error, as it is one base from a much larger clone. The chain recombines TRBV6-5 with TRBJ2-7; 7 nucleotides match TRBD2. The CDR3 contains 14 residues. The V segment lost 5 bases and the J segment 4 bases; nucleotides outside the gene matches: 8. Germline V lookup: CDR1 MNHEY, CDR2 SVGAGI. The CDR3 nucleotides are TGTGCCAGCAGTACCAGGACTAGAATGTACGAGCAGTACTTC. Translated, it gives CASSTRTRMYEQYF.

This clonotype has a handful of counts. The chain links TRBV10-1 to TRBJ1-1; tentatively, D is TRBD1 (6 bases). The CDR3 extends over 15 amino acids. Trimming shortened V by 3 bases and J by 2 bases, and 13 bases separated the two germline ends. Germline lookup yields CDR1 WNHNN and CDR2 SYGVQD (reference sequence). The DNA for the CDR3 is TGCGCCAGCAGTGATACCGGGACACCCAACACTGAAGCTTTCTTT. The encoded protein is CASSDTGTPNTEAFF.

In its sample, this clonotype was seen many times. V usage is TRBV10-3 and J usage is TRBJ2-4; TRBD1 aligns across 8 bases. V trimming: 3 bases; J trimming: 6 bases; junction bases outside the gene matches: 4. The germline V gene encodes CDR1 ENHRY and CDR2 SYGVKD. The CDR3 covers 14 residues. The CDR3 sequence: CAISETGGTNIQYF. The DNA for the CDR3 is TGTGCCATCAGTGAAACAGGGGGTACAAACATTCAGTACTTC.

The chain carries TRBV9 and TRBJ1-2; weak D call: TRBD1 (5 bases). The CDR3 consists of 14 residues. Trimming cost V 2 bases and J 3 bases, with 11 bases left between them. From germline, CDR1 is SGDLS and CDR2 YYNGEE. The CDR3 reads CASSVAQGDYGYTF. DNA for the CDR3: TGTGCCAGCAGCGTCGCGCAGGGAGACTATGGCTACACCTTC.

The table lists this clonotype with a few counts. This chain links TRBV4-1 with TRBJ2-4; D call uncertain. Germline lookup yields CDR1 MGHRA and CDR2 YSYEKL. The CDR3 covers 13 residues. V was trimmed by 4 bases and J by 5 bases, leaving 9 bases between them. The CDR3, as DNA: TGCGCCAGCAGCCTAACACTCCAAAACATTCAGTACTTC. It is translated as CASSLTLQNIQYF.

This clonotype was seen ten or more times. The chain's CDR3 is CASSYSGTGNDEQFF. In DNA form, the CDR3 reads TGTGCCAGCAGTTACTCCGGGACAGGGAACGATGAGCAGTTCTTC. This chain joins TRBV6-2 or TRBV6-3 and TRBJ2-1; TRBD1 agrees at 9 bases. CDR1 and CDR2 (germline): MNHEY, SVGEGT. This CDR3 has 15 amino acids. V trimming: 0 bases; J trimming: 8 bases; junction bases outside the gene matches: 5.

This clonotype was found a few times. The rearrangement joins TRBV4-2 to TRBJ2-7; TRBD2 aligns across 11 bases. The CDR3 extends over 18 amino acids. Germline V gives CDR1 LGHNA, CDR2 YNFKEQ. Germline trimming cut 1 base from V and 4 bases from J; bases unmatched to any gene: 12. The CDR3 region is CASSQVLAGGAFVYEQYF. The CDR3 DNA follows: TGTGCCAGCAGCCAAGTCCTAGCGGGGGGTGCATTTGTATACGAGCAGTACTTC.

This clonotype was seen at least ten times. J is TRBJ1-1 and V is TRBV29-1, with D tentatively TRBD1 (5 bases). V was clipped by 3 bases and J by 0 bases, with 8 bases between them. The germline V gene encodes CDR1 SQVTM and CDR2 ANQGSEA. The CDR3 has 13 residues. The CDR3 DNA follows: TGCAGCGTTGAGGTCAGGGTGAACACTGAAGCTTTCTTT. This codes for CSVEVRVNTEAFF.

This clonotype is medium-sized. The rearrangement links TRBV6-6 to TRBJ1-6; TRBD1 agrees at 7 bases. Germline V CDR1 and CDR2: MNHNY, SVGAGI (reference sequence). CDR3 length: 15 residues. V was clipped by 0 bases and J by 10 bases; unmatched bases: 6. CDR3: CASSYSRQGSSPLHF. CDR3 bases: TGTGCCAGCAGTTACTCGAGACAGGGAAGCTCACCCCTCCACTTT.

Ten or more counts support this clonotype. The chain is built from TRBV20-1 and TRBJ2-2; TRBD2 aligns across 9 bases. V shed 0 bases and J 0 bases; nucleotides not matched to a gene: 11. The germline gives CDR1 DFQATT, CDR2 SNEGSKA (reference sequence). This CDR3 has 19 residues. The CDR3 DNA is TGCAGTGCTAGAGATAAGGGAGCGGGGGGCCTCGCGAACACCGGGGAGCTGTTTTTT. Protein product: CSARDKGAGGLANTGELFF.

This chain links TRBV4-2 with TRBJ2-2; D uncertain. Germline CDR1 LGHNA, CDR2 YNFKEQ. The CDR3 runs 15 residues. V lost 2 bases, J lost 0 bases, and 7 bases lay in between. In DNA form, the CDR3 reads TGTGCCAGCAGCCAACAGAACGCGAACACCGGGGAGCTGTTTTTT. Translation: CASSQQNANTGELFF.

This clonotype was found a few times. The chain employs TRBV29-1 and TRBJ2-3; TRBD2 matches 10 bases. The V gene end was trimmed by 1 base and the J gene end by 0 bases; junction bases not matched to a gene: 10. Germline V lookup: CDR1 SQVTM, CDR2 ANQGSEA. This CDR3 region has 18 residues. As DNA, the CDR3 is TGCAGCGTTGAAGTGGTGCTAGCGGGGGCGTTGAGCACAGATACGCAGTATTTT. Translated: CSVEVVLAGALSTDTQYF.

This clonotype was counted at least ten times. The chain is built from TRBV28 and TRBJ2-7; D call uncertain. The CDR3 totals 14 residues. Germline loops: CDR1 MDHEN, CDR2 SYDVKM. Trimming shortened V by 7 bases and J by 3 bases, and 16 bases separated the two germline ends. The DNA for the CDR3 is TGTGCCAGCACCCCGGCCCCCCACGGCTACGAGCAGTACTTC. This translates into CASTPAPHGYEQYF.

This clonotype was counted at least ten times. The chain is built from TRBV11-2 and TRBJ2-1; TRBD2 matches 9 bases. The CDR3 has 19 residues. The germline V gene has CDR1 SGHAT and CDR2 FQNNGV. V gave up 3 bases and J gave up 3 bases; unmatched junction bases: 15. This CDR3 reads CASSLEMGAGGANYNEQFF. CDR3 bases: TGTGCCAGCAGCTTGGAGATGGGAGCGGGGGGCGCGAACTACAATGAGCAGTTCTTC.

The chain recombines TRBV6-6 with TRBJ2-1, with 12 bases identical to TRBD2. The CDR3 consists of 13 residues. Germline CDR1 reads MNHNY; CDR2 reads SVGAGI (reference sequence). Trimming cost V 2 bases and J 10 bases; bases outside gene matches: 0. CDR3 in amino acids: CASSYGTSGEQFF. DNA for the CDR3: TGTGCCAGCAGTTACGGGACTAGCGGGGAGCAGTTCTTC.

This clonotype has a count of ten or more. The CDR3 spells CASSEPTGGLDYGYTF. The CDR3 bases are TGCGCCAGCAGCGAGCCGACAGGGGGCCTCGACTATGGCTACACCTTC. V gene TRBV5-1 combines with J gene TRBJ1-2; 10 positions match TRBD1. The CDR3 is 16 amino acids. The germline V gene has CDR1 SGHRS and CDR2 YFSETQ. After removal of 4 bases from V and 3 bases from J, the junction contained 9 bases not matched to a gene.

The rearrangement links TRBV10-3 to TRBJ2-4, with 7 bases fitting TRBD1. CDR1 ENHRY and CDR2 SYGVKD come from the germline V gene. V lost 1 base and J lost 3; bases outside the gene matches: 3. This CDR3 has 15 amino acids. The CDR3 is CAISEWGQSKNIQYF. CDR3 DNA: TGTGCCATCAGTGAGTGGGGACAGAGCAAAAACATTCAGTACTTC.

This clonotype was observed a few times. The chain is built from TRBV5-1 and TRBJ2-5, with a weak D call TRBD2 (5 bases). The CDR3 is 12 residues long. Trimming stripped 4 bases from V and 5 bases from J, with 9 bases between. Germline V CDR1 and CDR2: SGHRS, YFSETQ. The CDR3: CASSERRETQYF. DNA of the CDR3: TGCGCCAGCAGCGAGAGGAGGGAGACCCAGTACTTC.